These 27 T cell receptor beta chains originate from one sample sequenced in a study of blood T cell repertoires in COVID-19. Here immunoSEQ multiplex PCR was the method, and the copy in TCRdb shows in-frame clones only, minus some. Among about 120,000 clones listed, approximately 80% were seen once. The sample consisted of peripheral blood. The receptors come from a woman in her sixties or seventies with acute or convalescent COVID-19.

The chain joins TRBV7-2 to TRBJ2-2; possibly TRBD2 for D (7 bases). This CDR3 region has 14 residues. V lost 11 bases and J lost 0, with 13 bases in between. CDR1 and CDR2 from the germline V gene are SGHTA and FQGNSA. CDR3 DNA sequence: TGTGCCGAAAGGGGGGGTTCGAACACCGGGGAGCTGTTTTTT. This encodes CAERGGSNTGELFF.

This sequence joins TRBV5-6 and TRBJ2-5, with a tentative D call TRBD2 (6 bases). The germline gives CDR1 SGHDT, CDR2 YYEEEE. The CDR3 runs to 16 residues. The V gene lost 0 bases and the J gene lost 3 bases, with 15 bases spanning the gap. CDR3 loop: CASSLESGSLKETQYF. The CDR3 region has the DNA TGTGCCAGCAGCTTGGAGTCCGGGAGCCTTAAAGAGACCCAGTACTTC. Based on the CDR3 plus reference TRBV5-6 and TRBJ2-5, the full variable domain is DAGVTQSPTHLIKTRGQQVTLRCSPKSGHDTVSWYQQALGQGPQFIFQYYEEEERQRGNFPDRFSGHQFPNYSSELNVNALLLGDSALYLCASSLESGSLKETQYFGPGTRLLVL.

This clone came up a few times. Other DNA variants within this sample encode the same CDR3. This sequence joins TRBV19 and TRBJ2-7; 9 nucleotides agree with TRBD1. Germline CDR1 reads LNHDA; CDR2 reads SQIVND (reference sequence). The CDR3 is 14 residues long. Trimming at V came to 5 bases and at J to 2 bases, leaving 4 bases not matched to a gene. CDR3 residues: CASSSGTGPYEQYF. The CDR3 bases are TGTGCCAGTAGTTCCGGGACAGGGCCCTACGAGCAGTACTTC.

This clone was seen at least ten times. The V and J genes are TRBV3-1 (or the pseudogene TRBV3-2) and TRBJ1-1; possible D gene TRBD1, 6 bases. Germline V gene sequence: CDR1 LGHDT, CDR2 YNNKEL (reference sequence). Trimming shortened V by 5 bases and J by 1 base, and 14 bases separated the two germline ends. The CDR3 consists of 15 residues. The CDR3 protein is CASSYQGKGNTEAFF. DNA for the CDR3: TGTGCCAGCAGCTACCAGGGGAAAGGGAACACTGAAGCTTTCTTT.

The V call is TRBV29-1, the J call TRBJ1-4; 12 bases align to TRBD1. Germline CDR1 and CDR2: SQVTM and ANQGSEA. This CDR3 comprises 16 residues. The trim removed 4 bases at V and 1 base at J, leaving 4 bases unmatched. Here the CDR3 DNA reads TGCAGCGTTGGCGGGACAGGGGGCTTAACTAATGAAAAACTGTTTTTT. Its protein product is CSVGGTGGLTNEKLFF.

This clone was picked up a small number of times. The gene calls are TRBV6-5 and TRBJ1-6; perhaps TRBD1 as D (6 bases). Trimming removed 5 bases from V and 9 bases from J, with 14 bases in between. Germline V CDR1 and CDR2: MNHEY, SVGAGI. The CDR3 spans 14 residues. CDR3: CASSLTGTGSPLHF. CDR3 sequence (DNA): TGTGCCAGCAGTCTGACAGGAACTGGTTCACCCCTCCACTTT.

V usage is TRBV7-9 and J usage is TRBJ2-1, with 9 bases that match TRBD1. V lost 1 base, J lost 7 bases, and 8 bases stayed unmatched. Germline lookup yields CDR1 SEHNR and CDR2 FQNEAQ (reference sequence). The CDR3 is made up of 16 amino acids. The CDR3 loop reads CASSLGYRDRDNEQFF. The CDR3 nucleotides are TGTGCCAGCAGCTTAGGATACCGGGACAGGGATAATGAGCAGTTCTTC.

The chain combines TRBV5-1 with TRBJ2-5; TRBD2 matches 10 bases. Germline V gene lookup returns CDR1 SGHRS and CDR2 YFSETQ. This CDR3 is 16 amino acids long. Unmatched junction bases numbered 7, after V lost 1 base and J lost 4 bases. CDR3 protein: CASSLRIAGGGETQYF. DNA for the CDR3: TGCGCCAGCAGCTTGCGGATAGCGGGGGGTGGAGAGACCCAGTACTTC.

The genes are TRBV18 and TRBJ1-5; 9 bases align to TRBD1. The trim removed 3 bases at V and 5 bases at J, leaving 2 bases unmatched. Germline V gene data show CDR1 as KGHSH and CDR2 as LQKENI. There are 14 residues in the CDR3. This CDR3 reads CASSPGQGYQPQHF. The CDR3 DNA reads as TGTGCCAGCTCACCGGGACAGGGATATCAGCCCCAGCATTTT.

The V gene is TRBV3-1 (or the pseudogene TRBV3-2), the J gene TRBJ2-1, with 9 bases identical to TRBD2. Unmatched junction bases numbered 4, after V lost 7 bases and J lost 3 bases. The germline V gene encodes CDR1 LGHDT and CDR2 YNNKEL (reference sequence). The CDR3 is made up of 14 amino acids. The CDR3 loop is CASTTAGGYNEQFF. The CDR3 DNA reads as TGTGCCAGCACCACAGCGGGGGGCTACAATGAGCAGTTCTTC.

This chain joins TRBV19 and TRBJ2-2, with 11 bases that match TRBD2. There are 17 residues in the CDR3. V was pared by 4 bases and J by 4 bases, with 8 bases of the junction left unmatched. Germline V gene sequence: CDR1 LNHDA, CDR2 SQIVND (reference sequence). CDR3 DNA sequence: TGTGCCAGTAGTAAGGGGGGGACTAGCGGCCCCACCGGGGAGCTGTTTTTT. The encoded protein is CASSKGGTSGPTGELFF.

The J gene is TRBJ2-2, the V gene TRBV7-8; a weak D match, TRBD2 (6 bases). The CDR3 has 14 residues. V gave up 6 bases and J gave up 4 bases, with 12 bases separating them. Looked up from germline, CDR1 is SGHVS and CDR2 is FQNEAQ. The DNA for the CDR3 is TGTGCCAGCAGATCTCTAGCGACCACCGGGGAGCTGTTTTTT. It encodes CASRSLATTGELFF.

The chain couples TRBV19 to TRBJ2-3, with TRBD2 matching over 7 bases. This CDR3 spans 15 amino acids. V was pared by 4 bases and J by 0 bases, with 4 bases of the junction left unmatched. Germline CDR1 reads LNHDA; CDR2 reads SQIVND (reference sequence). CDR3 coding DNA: TGTGCCAGTAGTACCGGACTAGTCAGCACAGATACGCAGTATTTT. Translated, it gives CASSTGLVSTDTQYF.

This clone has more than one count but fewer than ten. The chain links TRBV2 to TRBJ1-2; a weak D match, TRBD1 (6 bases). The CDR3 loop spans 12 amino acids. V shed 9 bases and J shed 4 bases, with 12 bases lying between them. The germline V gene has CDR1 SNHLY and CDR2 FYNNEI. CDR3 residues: CARKGGSYGYTF. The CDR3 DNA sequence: TGTGCCAGAAAGGGGGGGTCCTATGGCTACACCTTC.

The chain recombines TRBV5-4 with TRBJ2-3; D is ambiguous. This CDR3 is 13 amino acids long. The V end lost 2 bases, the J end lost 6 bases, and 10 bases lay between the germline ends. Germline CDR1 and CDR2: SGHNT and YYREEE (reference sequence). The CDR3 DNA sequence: TGTGCCAGCAGCTTTTTCGGAGAGGATACGCAGTATTTT. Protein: CASSFFGEDTQYF. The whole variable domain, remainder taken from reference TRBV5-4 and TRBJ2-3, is ETGVTQSPTHLIKTRGQQVTLRCSSQSGHNTVSWYQQALGQGPQFIFQYYREEENGRGNFPPRFSGLQFPNYSSELNVNALELDDSALYLCASSFFGEDTQYFGPGTRLTVL.

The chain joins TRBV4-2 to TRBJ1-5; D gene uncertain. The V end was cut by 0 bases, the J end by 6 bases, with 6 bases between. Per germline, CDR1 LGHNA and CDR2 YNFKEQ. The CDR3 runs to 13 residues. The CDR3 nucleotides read TGTGCCAGCAGCCAAGACTCCAGTCAGCCCCAGCATTTT. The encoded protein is CASSQDSSQPQHF.

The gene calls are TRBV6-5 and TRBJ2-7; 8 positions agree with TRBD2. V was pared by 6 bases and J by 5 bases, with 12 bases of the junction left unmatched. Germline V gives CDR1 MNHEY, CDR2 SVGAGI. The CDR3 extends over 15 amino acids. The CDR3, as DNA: TGTGCCAGCAGCCCCCGGGGGGGGGCTTTCAACGAGCAGTACTTC. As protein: CASSPRGGAFNEQYF.

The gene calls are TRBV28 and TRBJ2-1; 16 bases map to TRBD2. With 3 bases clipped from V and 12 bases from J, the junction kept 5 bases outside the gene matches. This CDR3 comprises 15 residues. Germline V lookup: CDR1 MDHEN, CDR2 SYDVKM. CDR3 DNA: TGTGCCAGCAGTTTCCCGGGACTAGCGGGAGGGCTGCAGTTCTTC. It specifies CASSFPGLAGGLQFF.

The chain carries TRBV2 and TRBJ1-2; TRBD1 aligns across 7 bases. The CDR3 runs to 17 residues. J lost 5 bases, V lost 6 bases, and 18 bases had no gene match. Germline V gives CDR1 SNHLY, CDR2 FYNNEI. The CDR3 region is CASSASPFGQAPYGYTF. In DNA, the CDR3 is TGTGCCAGCAGCGCCTCCCCCTTTGGACAGGCCCCATATGGCTACACCTTC.

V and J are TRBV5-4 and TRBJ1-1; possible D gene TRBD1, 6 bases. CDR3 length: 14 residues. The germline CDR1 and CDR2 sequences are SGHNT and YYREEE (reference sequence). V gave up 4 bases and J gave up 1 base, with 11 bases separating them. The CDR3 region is CASSRGHQNTEAFF. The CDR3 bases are TGTGCCAGCAGCAGGGGACACCAGAACACTGAAGCTTTCTTT.

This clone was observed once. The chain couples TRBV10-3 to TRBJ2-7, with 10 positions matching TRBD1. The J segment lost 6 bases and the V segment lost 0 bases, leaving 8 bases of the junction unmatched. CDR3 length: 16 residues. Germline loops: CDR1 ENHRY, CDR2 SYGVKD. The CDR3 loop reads CAISESIVGQGFEQYF. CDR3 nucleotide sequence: TGTGCCATCAGTGAGTCGATAGTGGGACAGGGGTTCGAGCAGTACTTC.

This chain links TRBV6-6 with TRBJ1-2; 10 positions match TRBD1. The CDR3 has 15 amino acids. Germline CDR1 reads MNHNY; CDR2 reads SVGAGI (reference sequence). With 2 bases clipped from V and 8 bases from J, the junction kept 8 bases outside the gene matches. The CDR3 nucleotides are TGTGCCAGCAGTTACACCGACAGGGGGCTGCAGGGCTACACCTTC. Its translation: CASSYTDRGLQGYTF.

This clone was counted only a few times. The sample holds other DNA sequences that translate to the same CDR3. Here the CDR3 reads CSVGTGDEQYF. The CDR3 DNA reads TGCAGCGTGGGGACAGGGGACGAGCAGTACTTC. The V call is TRBV29-1, the J call TRBJ2-7, with TRBD1 matching over 10 bases. Germline lookup yields CDR1 SQVTM and CDR2 ANQGSEA. V lost 6 bases and J lost 5; bases outside the gene matches: 1. The CDR3 length is 11 residues.

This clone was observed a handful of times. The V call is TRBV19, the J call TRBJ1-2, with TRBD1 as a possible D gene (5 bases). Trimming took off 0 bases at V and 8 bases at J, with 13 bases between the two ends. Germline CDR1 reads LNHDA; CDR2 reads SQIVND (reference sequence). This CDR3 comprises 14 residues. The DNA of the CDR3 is TGTGCCAGTAGTATAGATCAGGGTTTAGGAGGCTACACCTTC. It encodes CASSIDQGLGGYTF.

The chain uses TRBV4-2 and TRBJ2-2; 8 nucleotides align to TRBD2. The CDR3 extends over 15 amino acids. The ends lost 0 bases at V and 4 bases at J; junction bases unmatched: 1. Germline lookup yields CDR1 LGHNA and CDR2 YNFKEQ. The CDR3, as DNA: TGTGCCAGCAGCCAAGACACTAGCGGCACCGGGGAGCTGTTTTTT. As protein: CASSQDTSGTGELFF.

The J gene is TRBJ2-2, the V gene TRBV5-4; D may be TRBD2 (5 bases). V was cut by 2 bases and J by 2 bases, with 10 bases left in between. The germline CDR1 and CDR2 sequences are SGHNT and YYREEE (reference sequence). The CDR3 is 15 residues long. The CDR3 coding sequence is TGTGCCAGCAGCTTAGGACTTTTTAACACCGGGGAGCTGTTTTTT. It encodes CASSLGLFNTGELFF.

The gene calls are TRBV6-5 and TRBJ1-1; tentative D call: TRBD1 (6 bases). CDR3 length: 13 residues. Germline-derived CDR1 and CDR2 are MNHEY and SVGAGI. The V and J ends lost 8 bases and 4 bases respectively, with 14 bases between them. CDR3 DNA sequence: TGTGCCAGCGGGCGGGGGGGCGGCACTGAAGCTTTCTTT. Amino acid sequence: CASGRGGGTEAFF.